The 20 T cell receptor beta chains presented below share a single source sample, sequenced in a study of control samples from healthy donors and cancer patients. Method: immunoSEQ multiplex PCR; TCRdb's copy keeps in-frame clones and lacks some. The data contain about 130,000 clones, under 95% of them singletons. The specimen sequenced was blood. These receptors all come from a man younger than 35 in good health.

The V gene is TRBV4-1, the J gene TRBJ1-2; 7 bases match TRBD1. V trimming: 4 bases; J trimming: 8 bases; junction bases outside the gene matches: 13. This CDR3 spans 15 amino acids. Germline V gene lookup returns CDR1 MGHRA and CDR2 YSYEKL. The CDR3 coding sequence is TGCGCCAGCAGCCTGACCCCCGGACAGGAGAGAGGCTACACCTTC. Translation: CASSLTPGQERGYTF.

The J gene is TRBJ2-7, the V gene TRBV4-2; 7 bases line up with TRBD2. Germline V gene sequence: CDR1 LGHNA, CDR2 YNFKEQ. The CDR3 spans 15 residues. The junction had 7 bases not matched to a gene; V was cut back by 5 bases and J by 0 bases. CDR3 sequence reads: CASSKRGESSYEQYF. The CDR3 DNA is TGTGCCAGCAGCAAACGGGGGGAGAGCTCCTACGAGCAGTACTTC.

The chain is built from TRBV6-2 or TRBV6-3 and TRBJ2-7; perhaps TRBD2 as D (6 bases). Trimming left V 6 bases short and J 1 base short, with 19 bases between. There are 16 residues in the CDR3. CDR1 MNHEY and CDR2 SVGEGT come from the germline V gene. The CDR3 DNA reads TGTGCCAGCAGCCCTCCGGGACTGGGCCGTTCCTACGAGCAGTACTTC. It translates to CASSPPGLGRSYEQYF.

A note on this clone: The junction departs from germline at one end; a sequencing error may be responsible. The gene calls are TRBV5-4 and TRBJ2-3, with D possibly matching TRBD1 (5 bases). The CDR3 consists of 12 residues. From germline, CDR1 is SGHNT and CDR2 YYREEE (reference sequence). CDR3 in DNA: TGTGCCAGCAGCTTGGATCTCAGGGTGAACACTTTT. This encodes CASSLDLRVNTF. Together with reference TRBV5-4 and TRBJ2-3, the CDR3 gives the full variable domain: ETGVTQSPTHLIKTRGQQVTLRCSSQSGHNTVSWYQQALGQGPQFIFQYYREEENGRGNFPPRFSGLQFPNYSSELNVNALELDDSALYLCASSLDLRVNTFGPGTRLTVL.

This sequence joins TRBV6-5 and TRBJ1-1, with 8 positions matching TRBD1. With V trimmed by 2 bases and J by 7 bases, 9 bases remained unmatched. The CDR3 extends over 15 amino acids. Germline V gives CDR1 MNHEY, CDR2 SVGAGI. This CDR3 reads CASSYKGGQENEAFF. The CDR3, as DNA: TGTGCCAGCAGTTACAAGGGGGGACAGGAGAATGAAGCTTTCTTT.

The CDR3 DNA is TGCGCCAGCAGCTTGGGATCGCGCCAAGGGGGAAACACCATATATTTT. Its translation is CASSLGSRQGGNTIYF. This chain links TRBV5-1 with TRBJ1-3; D is ambiguous. The length of the CDR3 is 16 residues. Germline loops: CDR1 SGHRS, CDR2 YFSETQ. Trimming left V 0 bases short and J 4 bases short, with 14 bases between.

The table lists this clone with a few counts. The genes are TRBV6-5 and TRBJ1-6, with unresolved D. Trimming removed 0 bases from V and 6 bases from J, with 12 bases in between. The CDR3 has 16 residues. Germline V CDR1 and CDR2: MNHEY, SVGAGI. For the CDR3, the DNA is TGTGCCAGCAGTTACTCGAACCCGGGATCTAATTCACCCCTCCACTTT. This sequence encodes CASSYSNPGSNSPLHF.

The rearrangement joins TRBV7-8 to TRBJ1-1; possibly TRBD1 for D (6 bases). CDR3 size: 15 residues. Trimming pared 3 bases from V and 2 bases from J, leaving 13 bases between. Germline V gene data show CDR1 as SGHVS and CDR2 as FQNEAQ. CDR3 sequence: CASSLLTGTNTEAFF. DNA for the CDR3: TGTGCCAGCAGCTTGCTTACAGGGACCAACACTGAAGCTTTCTTT.

J is TRBJ2-6 and V is TRBV5-1, with D perhaps assigned TRBD1 or TRBD2 (5 bases each). CDR1 and CDR2 (germline): SGHRS, YFSETQ. V lost 2 bases, J lost 2 bases, and 17 bases lay in between. This CDR3 is built from 18 residues. Here the CDR3 reads CASSLAVTEGPGANVLTF. CDR3 sequence (DNA): TGCGCCAGCAGCTTAGCGGTTACAGAGGGACCTGGGGCCAACGTCCTGACTTTC. The complete variable domain, with remaining parts taken from reference TRBV5-1 and TRBJ2-6, reads KAGVTQTPRYLIKTRGQQVTLSCSPISGHRSVSWYQQTPGQGLQFLFEYFSETQRNKGNFPGRFSGRQFSNSRSEMNVSTLELGDSALYLCASSLAVTEGPGANVLTFGAGSRLTVL.

This chain uses TRBV16 with TRBJ1-1, with a tentative D call TRBD1 (6 bases). The germline CDR1 and CDR2 sequences are KGHSY and FQNENV. V was shortened by 2 bases and J by 1 base, with 11 bases between the two germline ends. CDR3 length: 15 residues. Here the CDR3 reads CASSQNRVWNTEAFF. CDR3 sequence (DNA): TGTGCCAGCAGCCAAAACAGGGTTTGGAACACTGAAGCTTTCTTT.

This clone was found once. The chain has TRBV5-5 and TRBJ1-2, with D perhaps TRBD1 (6 bases). The CDR3 totals 15 residues. V was clipped by 0 bases and J by 3 bases, with 12 bases between them. The germline gives CDR1 SGHKS, CDR2 YYEKEE (reference sequence). CDR3 loop: CASSLDSTGYYGYTF. CDR3 sequence (DNA): TGTGCCAGCAGCTTGGATTCCACAGGGTACTATGGCTACACCTTC.

This chain connects TRBV9 to TRBJ2-5; 15 bases are shared with TRBD2. Germline V gene sequence: CDR1 SGDLS, CDR2 YYNGEE. This CDR3 spans 19 amino acids. Unmatched junction bases numbered 11, after V lost 0 bases and J lost 5 bases. The CDR3 sequence: CASSVGRTSGGASRETQYF. CDR3 nucleotide sequence: TGTGCCAGCAGCGTAGGGAGGACTAGCGGGGGGGCTAGCAGGGAGACCCAGTACTTC.

The rearrangement joins TRBV11-2 to TRBJ1-5, with D hard to call. The CDR3 runs 16 residues. Germline values: CDR1 SGHAT, CDR2 FQNNGV. The V end was cut by 5 bases, the J end by 2 bases, with 16 bases between. For the CDR3, the DNA is TGTGCCAGCAGCCCGGCCGAAGCCACTGGCAATCAGCCCCAGCATTTT. Translated: CASSPAEATGNQPQHF.

The chain recombines TRBV19 with TRBJ1-2, with TRBD1 as a possible D gene (6 bases). The length of the CDR3 is 13 residues. The V gene's germline CDR1 is LNHDA and CDR2 SQIVND (reference sequence). Trimming removed 10 bases at V and 1 base at J, with 13 bases between. Here the CDR3 DNA reads TGTGCCACCTCCCCGGACAGTAACTATGGCTACACCTTC. Translating it yields CATSPDSNYGYTF.

V is TRBV6-1 and J is TRBJ1-5; D uncertain. V lost 3 bases and J lost 7, with 13 bases in between. The length of the CDR3 is 14 residues. Germline-derived CDR1 and CDR2 are MNHNS and SASEGT. Written as DNA, the CDR3 is TGTGCCAGCAGTGACGAAGGGTTCTCGCAGCCCCAGCATTTT. Its protein product is CASSDEGFSQPQHF.

This chain joins TRBV6-1 and TRBJ1-5; no definite D call. Looked up from germline, CDR1 is MNHNS and CDR2 is SASEGT. V lost 1 base, J lost 6 bases, and 10 bases lay in between. The CDR3 length is 14 residues. CDR3 nucleotide sequence: TGTGCCAGCAGTGAAGGTCGATGGGGTCAGCCCCAGCATTTT. Translated, it gives CASSEGRWGQPQHF.

The V gene is TRBV4-1, the J gene TRBJ1-5; 11 bases align to TRBD1. The length of the CDR3 is 15 residues. V shed 3 bases, J shed 4 bases, and the junction held 2 bases outside the gene matches. Per the germline V gene, CDR1 is MGHRA and CDR2 is YSYEKL. CDR3 sequence reads: CASSQDRGPNQPQHF. CDR3 sequence (DNA): TGCGCCAGCAGCCAGGACAGGGGGCCAAATCAGCCCCAGCATTTT.

This chain links TRBV5-1 with TRBJ2-1; the D gene is possibly TRBD1 (6 bases). The germline V gene has CDR1 SGHRS and CDR2 YFSETQ. The length of the CDR3 is 15 residues. With 0 bases removed from V and 6 bases from J, the gap between germline ends came to 13 bases. The CDR3 DNA reads TGCGCCAGCAGCTTGGGGGGGCTAGCCGGCAATGAGCAGTTCTTC. Amino acids: CASSLGGLAGNEQFF.

The chain is built from TRBV11-2 and TRBJ1-4; D is undetermined. The CDR3 is made up of 13 amino acids. V was pared by 6 bases and J by 5 bases, with 10 bases between. Per the germline V gene, CDR1 is SGHAT and CDR2 is FQNNGV. The CDR3 DNA is TGTGCCAGCAGTTCCACGGACAATGAAAAACTGTTTTTT. It specifies CASSSTDNEKLFF.

This chain connects TRBV12-3 or TRBV12-4 to TRBJ1-2; 7 bases are a match to TRBD1. The CDR3 is made up of 13 amino acids. V dropped 3 bases and J dropped 4; count of bases not matched to a gene: 2. CDR3 in amino acids: CASSFPGGYGYTF. The CDR3 bases are TGTGCCAGCAGTTTCCCAGGGGGCTATGGCTACACCTTC.